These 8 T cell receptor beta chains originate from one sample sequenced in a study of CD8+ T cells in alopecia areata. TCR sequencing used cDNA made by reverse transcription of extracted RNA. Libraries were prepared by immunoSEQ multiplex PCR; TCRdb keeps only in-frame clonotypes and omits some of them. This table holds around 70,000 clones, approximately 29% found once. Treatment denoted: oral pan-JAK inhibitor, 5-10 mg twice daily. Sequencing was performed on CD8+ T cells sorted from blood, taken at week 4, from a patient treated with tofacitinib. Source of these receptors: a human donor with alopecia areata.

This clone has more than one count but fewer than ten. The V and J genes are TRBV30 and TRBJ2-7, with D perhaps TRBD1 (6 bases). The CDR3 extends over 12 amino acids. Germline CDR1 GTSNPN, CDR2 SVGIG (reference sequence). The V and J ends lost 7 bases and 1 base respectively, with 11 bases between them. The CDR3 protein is CALGQLSYEQYF. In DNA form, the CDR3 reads TGTGCCTTAGGACAGCTATCCTACGAGCAGTACTTC.

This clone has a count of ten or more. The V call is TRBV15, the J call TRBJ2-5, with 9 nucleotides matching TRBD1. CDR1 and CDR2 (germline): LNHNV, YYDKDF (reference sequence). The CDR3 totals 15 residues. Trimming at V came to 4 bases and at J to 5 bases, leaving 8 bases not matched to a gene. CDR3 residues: CATSTHRGQVETQYF. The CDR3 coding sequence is TGTGCCACCAGCACCCACAGGGGGCAGGTGGAGACCCAGTACTTC.

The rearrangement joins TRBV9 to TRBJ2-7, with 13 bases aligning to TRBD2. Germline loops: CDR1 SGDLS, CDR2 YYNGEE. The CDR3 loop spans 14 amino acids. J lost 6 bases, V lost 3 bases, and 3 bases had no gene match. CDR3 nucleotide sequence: TGTGCCAGCAGCGAGGGGACTAGCGGGACCGAGCAGTACTTC. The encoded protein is CASSEGTSGTEQYF.

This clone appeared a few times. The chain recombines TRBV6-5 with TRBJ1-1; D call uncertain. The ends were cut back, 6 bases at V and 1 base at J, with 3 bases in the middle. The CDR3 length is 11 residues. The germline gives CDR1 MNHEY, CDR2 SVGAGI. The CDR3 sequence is CASRENTEAFF. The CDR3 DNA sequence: TGTGCCAGCAGGGAGAACACTGAAGCTTTCTTT.

The CDR3 nucleotides are TGCGCCAGCAGCCTGGACAGGTCGGGCCTCTACACCTTC. It encodes CASSLDRSGLYTF. V is TRBV5-1 and J is TRBJ1-2, with 7 bases identical to TRBD1. V was pared by 4 bases and J by 10 bases, with 10 bases of the junction left unmatched. Germline CDR1 is SGHRS and CDR2 is YFSETQ. The CDR3 runs 13 residues.

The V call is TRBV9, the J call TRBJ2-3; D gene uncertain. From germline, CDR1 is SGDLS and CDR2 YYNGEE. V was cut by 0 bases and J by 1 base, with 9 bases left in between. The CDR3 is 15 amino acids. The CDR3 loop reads CASSVGPSGTDTQYF. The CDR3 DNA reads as TGTGCCAGCAGCGTAGGGCCTTCTGGCACAGATACGCAGTATTTT.

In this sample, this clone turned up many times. The CDR3, as DNA: TGCAGCGTTGACGGGGGGCTGACGAATTGGGATGAGCAGTTCTTC. It codes for CSVDGGLTNWDEQFF. V gene TRBV29-1 combines with J gene TRBJ2-1; a possible D gene is TRBD2 (7 bases). The CDR3 loop spans 15 amino acids. The ends were cut back, 3 bases at V and 8 bases at J, with 20 bases in the middle. Germline assignment: CDR1 SQVTM and CDR2 ANQGSEA.

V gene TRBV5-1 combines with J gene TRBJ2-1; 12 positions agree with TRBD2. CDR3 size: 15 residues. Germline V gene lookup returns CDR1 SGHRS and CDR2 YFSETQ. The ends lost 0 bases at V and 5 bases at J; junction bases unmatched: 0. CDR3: CASSLASGRDNEQFF. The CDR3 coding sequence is TGCGCCAGCAGCTTGGCTAGCGGGAGGGACAATGAGCAGTTCTTC. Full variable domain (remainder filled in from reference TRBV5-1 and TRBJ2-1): KAGVTQTPRYLIKTRGQQVTLSCSPISGHRSVSWYQQTPGQGLQFLFEYFSETQRNKGNFPGRFSGRQFSNSRSEMNVSTLELGDSALYLCASSLASGRDNEQFFGPGTRLTVL.